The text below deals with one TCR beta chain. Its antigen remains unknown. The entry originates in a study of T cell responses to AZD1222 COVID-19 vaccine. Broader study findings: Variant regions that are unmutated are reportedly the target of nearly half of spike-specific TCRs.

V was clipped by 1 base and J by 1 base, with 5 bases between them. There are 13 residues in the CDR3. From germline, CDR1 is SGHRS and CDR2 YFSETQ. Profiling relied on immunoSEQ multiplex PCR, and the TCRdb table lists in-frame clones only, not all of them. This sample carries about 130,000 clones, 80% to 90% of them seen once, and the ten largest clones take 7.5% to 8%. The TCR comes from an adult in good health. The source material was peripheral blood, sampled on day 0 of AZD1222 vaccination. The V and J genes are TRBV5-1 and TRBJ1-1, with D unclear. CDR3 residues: CASSLKQNTEAFF. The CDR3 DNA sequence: TGCGCCAGCAGCTTGAAACAGAACACTGAAGCTTTCTTT. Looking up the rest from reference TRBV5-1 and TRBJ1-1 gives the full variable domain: KAGVTQTPRYLIKTRGQQVTLSCSPISGHRSVSWYQQTPGQGLQFLFEYFSETQRNKGNFPGRFSGRQFSNSRSEMNVSTLELGDSALYLCASSLKQNTEAFFGQGTRLTVV.